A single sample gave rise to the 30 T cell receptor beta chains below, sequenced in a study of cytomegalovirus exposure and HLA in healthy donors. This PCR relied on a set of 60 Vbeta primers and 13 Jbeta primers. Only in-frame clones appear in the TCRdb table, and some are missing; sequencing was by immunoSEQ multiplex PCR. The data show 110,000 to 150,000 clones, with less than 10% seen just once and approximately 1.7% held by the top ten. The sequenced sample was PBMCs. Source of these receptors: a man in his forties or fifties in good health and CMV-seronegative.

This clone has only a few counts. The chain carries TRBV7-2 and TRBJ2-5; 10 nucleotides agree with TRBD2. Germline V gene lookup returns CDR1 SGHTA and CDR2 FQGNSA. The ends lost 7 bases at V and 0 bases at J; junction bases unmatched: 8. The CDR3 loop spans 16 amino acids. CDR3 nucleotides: TGTGCCAGCACCCGGACTAGCGGTCCCTACCAAGAGACCCAGTACTTC. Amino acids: CASTRTSGPYQETQYF.

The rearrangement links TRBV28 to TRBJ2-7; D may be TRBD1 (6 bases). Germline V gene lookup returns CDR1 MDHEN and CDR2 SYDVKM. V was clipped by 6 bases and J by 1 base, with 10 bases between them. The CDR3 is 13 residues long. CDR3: CASRAQGSYEQYF. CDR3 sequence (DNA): TGTGCCAGCAGGGCACAGGGTTCCTACGAGCAGTACTTC.

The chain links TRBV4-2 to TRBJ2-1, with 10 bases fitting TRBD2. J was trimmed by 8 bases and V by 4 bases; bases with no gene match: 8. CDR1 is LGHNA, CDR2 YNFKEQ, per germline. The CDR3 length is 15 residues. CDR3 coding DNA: TGTGCCAGCAGCCCCCGGGGAGCGGGAGGGTATGAGCAGTTCTTC. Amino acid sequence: CASSPRGAGGYEQFF.

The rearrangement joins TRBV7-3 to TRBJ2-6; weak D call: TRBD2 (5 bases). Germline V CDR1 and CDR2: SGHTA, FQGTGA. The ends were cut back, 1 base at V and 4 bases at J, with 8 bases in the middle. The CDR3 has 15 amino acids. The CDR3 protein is CASSLRESGANVLTF. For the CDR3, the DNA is TGTGCCAGCAGCTTAAGGGAGTCAGGGGCCAACGTCCTGACTTTC.

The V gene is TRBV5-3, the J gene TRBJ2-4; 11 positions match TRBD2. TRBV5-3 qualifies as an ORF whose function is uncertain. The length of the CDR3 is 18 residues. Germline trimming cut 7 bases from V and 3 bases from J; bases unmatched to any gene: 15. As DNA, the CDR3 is TGTGCCAGAGGAAGAACTAGCGGGAGTGGTTTGGGCAAAAACATTCAGTACTTC. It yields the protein CARGRTSGSGLGKNIQYF.

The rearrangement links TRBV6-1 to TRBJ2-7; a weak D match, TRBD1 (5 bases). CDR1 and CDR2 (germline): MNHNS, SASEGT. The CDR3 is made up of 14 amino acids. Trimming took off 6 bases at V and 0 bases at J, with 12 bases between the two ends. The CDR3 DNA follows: TGTGCCAGCAGCCACGACAGTAACTCCTACGAGCAGTACTTC. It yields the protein CASSHDSNSYEQYF.

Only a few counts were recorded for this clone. The CDR3 region has the DNA TGTGCCACCCCGGCGTTCAGGGACAACAGTGAATTTATGAGCTATGGCTACACCTTC. It is translated as CATPAFRDNSEFMSYGYTF. The chain is built from TRBV6-9 and TRBJ1-2, with a tentative D call TRBD1 (6 bases). This CDR3 is built from 19 residues. V was clipped by 10 bases and J by 4 bases, with 34 bases between them. CDR1 MNHGY and CDR2 SVAAGI come from the germline V gene.

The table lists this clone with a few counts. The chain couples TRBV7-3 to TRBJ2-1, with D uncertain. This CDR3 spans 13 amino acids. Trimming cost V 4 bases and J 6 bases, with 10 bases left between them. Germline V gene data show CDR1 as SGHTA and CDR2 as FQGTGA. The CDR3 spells CASSSNSFNEQFF. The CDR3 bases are TGTGCCAGCAGCTCTAACAGCTTCAATGAGCAGTTCTTC.

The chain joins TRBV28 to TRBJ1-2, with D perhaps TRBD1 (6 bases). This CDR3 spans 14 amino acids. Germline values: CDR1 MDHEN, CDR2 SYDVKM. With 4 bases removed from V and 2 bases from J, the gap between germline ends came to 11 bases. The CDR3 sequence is CASSSFQGNYGYTF. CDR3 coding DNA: TGTGCCAGCAGTTCCTTCCAGGGGAACTATGGCTACACCTTC.

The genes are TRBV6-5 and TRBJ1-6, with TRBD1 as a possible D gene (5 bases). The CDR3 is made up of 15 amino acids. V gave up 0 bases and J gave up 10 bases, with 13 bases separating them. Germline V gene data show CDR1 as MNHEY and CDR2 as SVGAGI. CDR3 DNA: TGTGCCAGCAGTTACTCGATCGGAGGGGAATCACCCCTCCACTTT. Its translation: CASSYSIGGESPLHF.

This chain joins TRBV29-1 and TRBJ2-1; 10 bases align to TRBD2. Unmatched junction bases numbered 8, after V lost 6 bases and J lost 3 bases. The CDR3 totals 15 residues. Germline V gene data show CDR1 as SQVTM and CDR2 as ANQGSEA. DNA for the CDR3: TGCAGCGTGAAAGGACTAGCGGCAGACTACAATGAGCAGTTCTTC. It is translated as CSVKGLAADYNEQFF.

The CDR3 region is CASSREAGENIGNEQFF. The CDR3 DNA reads TGCGCCAGCAGCCGGGAAGCGGGGGAGAATATTGGGAATGAGCAGTTCTTC. The chain has TRBV5-1 and TRBJ2-1, with 8 bases identical to TRBD2. CDR1 is SGHRS, CDR2 YFSETQ, per germline. This CDR3 comprises 17 residues. The V segment lost 4 bases and the J segment 7 bases; nucleotides outside the gene matches: 16.

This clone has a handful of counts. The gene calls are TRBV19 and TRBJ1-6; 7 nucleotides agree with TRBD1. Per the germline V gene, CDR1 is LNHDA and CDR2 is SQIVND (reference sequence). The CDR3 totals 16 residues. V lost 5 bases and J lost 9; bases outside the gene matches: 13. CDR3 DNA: TGTGCCAGTAGTCCCCGGGGCAGGGGGAAGGCTTCACCCCTCCACTTT. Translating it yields CASSPRGRGKASPLHF.

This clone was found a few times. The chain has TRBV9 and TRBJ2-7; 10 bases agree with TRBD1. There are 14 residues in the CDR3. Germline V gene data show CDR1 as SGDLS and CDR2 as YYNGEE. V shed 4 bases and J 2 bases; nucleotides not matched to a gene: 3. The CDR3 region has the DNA TGTGCCAGCAGCTCCGGACAGGGGGCCTACGAGCAGTACTTC. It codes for CASSSGQGAYEQYF.

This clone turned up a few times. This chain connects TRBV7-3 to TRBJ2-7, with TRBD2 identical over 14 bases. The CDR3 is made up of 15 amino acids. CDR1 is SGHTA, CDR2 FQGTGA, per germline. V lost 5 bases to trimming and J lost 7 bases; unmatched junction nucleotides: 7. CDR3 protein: CASSRLAGGLGEQYF. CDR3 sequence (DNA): TGTGCCAGCAGCAGACTAGCGGGAGGGCTGGGAGAGCAGTACTTC. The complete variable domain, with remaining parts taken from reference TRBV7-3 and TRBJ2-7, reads GAGVSQTPSNKVTEKGKYVELRCDPISGHTALYWYRQSLGQGPEFLIYFQGTGAADDSGLPNDRFFAVRPEGSVSTLKIQRTERGDSAVYLCASSRLAGGLGEQYFGPGTRLTVT.

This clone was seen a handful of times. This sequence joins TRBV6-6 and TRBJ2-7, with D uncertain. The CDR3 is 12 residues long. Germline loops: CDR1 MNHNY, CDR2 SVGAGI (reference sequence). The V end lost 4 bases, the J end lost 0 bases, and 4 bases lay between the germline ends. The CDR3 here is CASSFRSYEQYF. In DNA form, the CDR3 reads TGTGCCAGCAGTTTCCGCTCCTACGAGCAGTACTTC.

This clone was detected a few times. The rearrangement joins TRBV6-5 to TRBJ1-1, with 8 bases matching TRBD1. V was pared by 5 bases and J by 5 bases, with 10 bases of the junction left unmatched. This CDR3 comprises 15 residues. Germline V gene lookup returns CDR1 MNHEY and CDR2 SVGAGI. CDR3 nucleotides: TGTGCCAGCAGTCCCAGGGGGCGGAAAGGAACTGAAGCTTTCTTT. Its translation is CASSPRGRKGTEAFF.

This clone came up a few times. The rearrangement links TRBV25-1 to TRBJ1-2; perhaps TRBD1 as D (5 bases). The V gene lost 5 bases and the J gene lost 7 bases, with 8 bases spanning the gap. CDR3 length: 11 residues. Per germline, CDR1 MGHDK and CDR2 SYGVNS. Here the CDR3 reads CASSQGFGYTF. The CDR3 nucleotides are TGTGCCAGCAGTCAGGGCTTTGGCTACACCTTC.

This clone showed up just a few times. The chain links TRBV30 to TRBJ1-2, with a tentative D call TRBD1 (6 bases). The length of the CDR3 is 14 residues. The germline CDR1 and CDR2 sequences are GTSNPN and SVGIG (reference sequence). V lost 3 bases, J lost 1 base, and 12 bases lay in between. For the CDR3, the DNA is TGTGCCTGGAGCGGGGACACTAGTAACTATGGCTACACCTTC. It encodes CAWSGDTSNYGYTF.

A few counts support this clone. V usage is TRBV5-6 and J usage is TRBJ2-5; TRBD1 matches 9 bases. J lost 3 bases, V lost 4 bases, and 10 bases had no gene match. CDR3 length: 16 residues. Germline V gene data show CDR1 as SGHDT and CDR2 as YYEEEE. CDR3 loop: CASSPRTGASEETQYF. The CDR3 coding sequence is TGTGCCAGCAGCCCCCGGACAGGGGCAAGTGAAGAGACCCAGTACTTC.

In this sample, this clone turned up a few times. CDR3 coding DNA: TGTGCCAGCAGTGAAGACAGGGGTGGGGCCAACGTCCTGACTTTC. This translates into CASSEDRGGANVLTF. The J gene is TRBJ2-6, the V gene TRBV6-4; 8 nucleotides align to TRBD1. The V segment lost 3 bases and the J segment 3 bases; nucleotides outside the gene matches: 1. The CDR3 is 15 residues long. Germline V CDR1 and CDR2: MRHNA, SNTAGT.

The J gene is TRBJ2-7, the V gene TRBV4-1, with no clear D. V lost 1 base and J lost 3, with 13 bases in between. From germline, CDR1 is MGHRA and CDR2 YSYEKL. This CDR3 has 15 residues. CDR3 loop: CASSQGHTLFYEQYF. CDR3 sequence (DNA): TGCGCCAGCAGCCAAGGTCACACCTTATTCTACGAGCAGTACTTC.

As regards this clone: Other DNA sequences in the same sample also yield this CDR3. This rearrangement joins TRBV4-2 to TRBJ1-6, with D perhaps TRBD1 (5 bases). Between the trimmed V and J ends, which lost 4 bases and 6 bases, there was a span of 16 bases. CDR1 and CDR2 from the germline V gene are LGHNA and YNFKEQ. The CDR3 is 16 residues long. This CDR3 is CASSPRGGEGNSPLHF. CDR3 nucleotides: TGTGCCAGCAGCCCCCGCGGGGGGGAGGGTAATTCACCCCTCCACTTT.

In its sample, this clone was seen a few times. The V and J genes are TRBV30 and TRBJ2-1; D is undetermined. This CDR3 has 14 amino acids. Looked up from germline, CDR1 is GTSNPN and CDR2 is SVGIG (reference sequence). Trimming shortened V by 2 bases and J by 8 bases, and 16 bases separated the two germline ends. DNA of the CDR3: TGTGCCTGGAGTAAAACGCCTAATGGTGATGAGCAGTTCTTC. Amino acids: CAWSKTPNGDEQFF.

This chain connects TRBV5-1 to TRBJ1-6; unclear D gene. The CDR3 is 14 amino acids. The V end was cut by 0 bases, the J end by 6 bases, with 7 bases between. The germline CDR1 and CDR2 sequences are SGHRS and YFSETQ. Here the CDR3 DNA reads TGCGCCAGCAGCTTGGACAGTGGTAATTCACCCCTCCACTTT. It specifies CASSLDSGNSPLHF.

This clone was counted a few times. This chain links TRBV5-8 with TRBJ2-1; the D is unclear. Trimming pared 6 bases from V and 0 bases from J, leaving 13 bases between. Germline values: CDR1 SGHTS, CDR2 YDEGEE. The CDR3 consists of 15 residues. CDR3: CASTASRSSYNEQFF. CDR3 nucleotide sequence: TGTGCCAGCACGGCCTCGCGGAGCTCCTACAATGAGCAGTTCTTC.

The CDR3 loop is CASSWGQAYEQYF. CDR3 in DNA: TGTGCCAGCAGTTGGGGACAGGCCTACGAGCAGTACTTC. The chain combines TRBV27 with TRBJ2-7, with 8 bases aligning to TRBD1. CDR1 is MNHEY and CDR2 is SMNVEV in the germline V gene (reference sequence). J lost 2 bases, V lost 4 bases, and 1 base had no gene match. This CDR3 has 13 amino acids.

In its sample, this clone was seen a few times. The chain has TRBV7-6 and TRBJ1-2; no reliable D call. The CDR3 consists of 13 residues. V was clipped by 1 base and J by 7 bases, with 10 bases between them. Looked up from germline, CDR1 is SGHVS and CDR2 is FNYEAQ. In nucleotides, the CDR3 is TGTGCCAGCAGCTTAGACCAAGCGCGTGGCTACACCTTC. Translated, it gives CASSLDQARGYTF.

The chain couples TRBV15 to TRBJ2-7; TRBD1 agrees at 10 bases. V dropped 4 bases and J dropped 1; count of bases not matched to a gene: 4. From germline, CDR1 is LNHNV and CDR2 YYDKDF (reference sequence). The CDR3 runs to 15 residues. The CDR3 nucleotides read TGTGCCACCAGCATAGGGGGACAGGGGTCCTACGAGCAGTACTTC. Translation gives CATSIGGQGSYEQYF.

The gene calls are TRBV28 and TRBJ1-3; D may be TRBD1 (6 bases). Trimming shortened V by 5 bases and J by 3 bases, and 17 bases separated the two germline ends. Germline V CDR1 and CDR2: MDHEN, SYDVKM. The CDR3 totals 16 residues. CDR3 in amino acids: CASSPPGTWGGNTIYF. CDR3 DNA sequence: TGTGCCAGCAGTCCCCCGGGGACATGGGGTGGAAACACCATATATTTT.